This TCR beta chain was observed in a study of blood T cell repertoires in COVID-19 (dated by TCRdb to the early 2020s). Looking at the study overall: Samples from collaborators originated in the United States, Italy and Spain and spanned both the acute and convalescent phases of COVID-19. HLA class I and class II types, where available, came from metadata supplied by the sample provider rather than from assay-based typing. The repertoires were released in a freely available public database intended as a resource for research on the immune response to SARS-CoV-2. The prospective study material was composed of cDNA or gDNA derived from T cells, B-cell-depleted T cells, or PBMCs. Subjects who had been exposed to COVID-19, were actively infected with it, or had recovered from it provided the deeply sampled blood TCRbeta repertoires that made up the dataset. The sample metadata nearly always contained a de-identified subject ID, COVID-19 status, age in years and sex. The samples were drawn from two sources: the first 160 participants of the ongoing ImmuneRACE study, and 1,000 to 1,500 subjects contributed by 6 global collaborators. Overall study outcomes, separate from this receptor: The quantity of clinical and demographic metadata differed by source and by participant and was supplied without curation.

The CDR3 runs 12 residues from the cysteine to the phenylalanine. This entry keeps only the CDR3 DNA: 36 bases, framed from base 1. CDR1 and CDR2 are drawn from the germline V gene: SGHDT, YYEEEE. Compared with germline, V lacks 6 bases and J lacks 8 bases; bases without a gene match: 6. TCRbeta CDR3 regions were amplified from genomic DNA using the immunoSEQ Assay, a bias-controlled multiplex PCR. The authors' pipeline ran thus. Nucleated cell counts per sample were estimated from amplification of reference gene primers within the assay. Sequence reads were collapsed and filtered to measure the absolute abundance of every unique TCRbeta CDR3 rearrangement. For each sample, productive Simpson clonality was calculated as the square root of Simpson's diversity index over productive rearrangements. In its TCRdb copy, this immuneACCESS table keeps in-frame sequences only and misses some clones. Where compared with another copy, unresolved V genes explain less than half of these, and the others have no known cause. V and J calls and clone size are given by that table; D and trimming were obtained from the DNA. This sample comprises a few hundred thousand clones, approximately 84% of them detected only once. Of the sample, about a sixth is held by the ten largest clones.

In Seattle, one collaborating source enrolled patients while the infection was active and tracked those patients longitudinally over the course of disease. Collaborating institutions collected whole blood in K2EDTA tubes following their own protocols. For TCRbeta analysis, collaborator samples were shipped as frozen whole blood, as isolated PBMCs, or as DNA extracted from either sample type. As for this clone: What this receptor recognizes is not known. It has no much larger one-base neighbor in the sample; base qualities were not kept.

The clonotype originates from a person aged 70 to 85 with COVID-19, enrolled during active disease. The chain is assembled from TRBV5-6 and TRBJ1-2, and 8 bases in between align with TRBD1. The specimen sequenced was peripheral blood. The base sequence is TGTGCCAGCACCCCAGGGGGCGCAGGCTACACCTTC. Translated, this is CASTPGGAGYTF.